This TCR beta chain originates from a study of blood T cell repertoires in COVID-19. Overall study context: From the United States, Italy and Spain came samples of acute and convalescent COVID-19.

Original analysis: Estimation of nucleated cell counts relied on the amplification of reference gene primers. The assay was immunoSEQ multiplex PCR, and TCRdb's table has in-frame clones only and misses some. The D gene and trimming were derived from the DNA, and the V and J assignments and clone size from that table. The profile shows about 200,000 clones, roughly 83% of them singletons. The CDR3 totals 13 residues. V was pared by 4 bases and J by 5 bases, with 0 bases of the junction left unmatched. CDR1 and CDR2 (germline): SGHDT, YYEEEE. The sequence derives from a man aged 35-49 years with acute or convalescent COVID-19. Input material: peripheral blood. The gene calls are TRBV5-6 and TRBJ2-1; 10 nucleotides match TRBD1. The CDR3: CASSGTGDNEQFF. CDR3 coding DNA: TGTGCCAGCAGCGGGACAGGGGACAATGAGCAGTTCTTC.